What follows describes a single T cell receptor (beta chain). The entry originates in a study of blood T cell repertoires in COVID-19. Study-wide context: COVID-19 samples collected from the United States, Italy and Spain covered acute and convalescent phases. PBMCs, B-cell-depleted T cells, or T cells provided the cDNA or gDNA that made up the material.

There are 15 residues in the CDR3. Germline V lookup: CDR1 LGHNA, CDR2 YSLEER. V shed 4 bases and J shed 5 bases, with 18 bases lying between them. The Seattle site enrolled patients during active infection and followed them longitudinally. As originally analysed: For nucleated cells, counts were estimated from reference gene primer amplification. Clones were read by immunoSEQ multiplex PCR, and TCRdb kept only the in-frame ones, dropping some. V and J calls and clone size are copied from that table; D and trimming were computed from the DNA. The sample contains approximately 150,000 clones, 70% to 90% of which appear only once.

This clonotype was sampled from a woman aged 80 or over with COVID-19, enrolled during active disease. This chain links TRBV4-3 with TRBJ2-7, with a weak D call TRBD1 (5 bases). Material for sequencing was peripheral blood. This CDR3 reads CASSRTTFRAHEQYF. The CDR3 region has the DNA TGCGCCAGCAGCCGCACCACCTTCAGGGCCCACGAGCAGTACTTC.